This T cell receptor beta chain derives from a study of OX40 agonist ivuxolimab in advanced cancers. Study background: Ivuxolimab, which patients received intravenously every 2 weeks, was dosed at 0.01 to 10 mg/kg.

The CDR3 is made up of 14 amino acids. Germline V gene data show CDR1 as SGHAT and CDR2 as FQNNGV. The trim removed 4 bases at V and 2 bases at J, leaving 4 bases unmatched. This clone showed up just a few times. Assay used: immunoSEQ multiplex PCR; TCRdb lists only in-frame clones, some missing. The sample has approximately 80,000 clones; roughly 87% are singletons. The chain is built from TRBV11-2 and TRBJ2-5; 7 nucleotides agree with TRBD2. The sequence was obtained from an adult with an advanced solid tumor such as melanoma, head and neck, liver or kidney cancer. The source material was CD4+ or CD8+ T cells sorted from blood, sampled in a trial of the OX40 agonist ivuxolimab. CDR3 sequence: CASSWGGGQETQYF. CDR3 nucleotides: TGTGCCAGCAGCTGGGGGGGAGGGCAAGAGACCCAGTACTTC. Supplemented by reference TRBV11-2 and TRBJ2-5, the full variable domain reads EAGVAQSPRYKIIEKRQSVAFWCNPISGHATLYWYQQILGQGPKLLIQFQNNGVVDDSQLPKDRFSAERLKGVDSTLKIQPAKLEDSAVYLCASSWGGGQETQYFGPGTRLLVL.